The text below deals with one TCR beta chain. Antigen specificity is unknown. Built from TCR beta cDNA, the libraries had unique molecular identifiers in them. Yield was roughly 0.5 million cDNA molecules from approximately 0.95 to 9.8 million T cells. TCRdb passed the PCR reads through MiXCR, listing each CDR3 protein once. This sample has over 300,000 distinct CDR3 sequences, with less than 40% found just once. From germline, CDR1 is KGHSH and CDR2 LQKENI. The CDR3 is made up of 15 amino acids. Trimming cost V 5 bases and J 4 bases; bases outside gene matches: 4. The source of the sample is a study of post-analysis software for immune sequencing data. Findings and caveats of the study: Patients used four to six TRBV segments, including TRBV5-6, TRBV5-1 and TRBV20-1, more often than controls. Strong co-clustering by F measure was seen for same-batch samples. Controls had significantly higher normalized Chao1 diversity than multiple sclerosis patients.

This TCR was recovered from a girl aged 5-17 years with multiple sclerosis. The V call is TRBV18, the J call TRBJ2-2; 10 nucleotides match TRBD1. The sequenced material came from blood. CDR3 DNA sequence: TGTGCCAGCTCATCGGGACAGGGGCCCACCGGGGAGCTGTTTTTT. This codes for CASSSGQGPTGELFF.